This paragraph reports one TCR beta chain. This sample was included in a study of blood T cell repertoires in COVID-19. Overall study: Donors in the United States, Italy and Spain gave samples during acute or convalescent COVID-19.

J gave up 2 bases and V 0 bases, and 10 bases lay outside the gene matches. CDR3 length equals 17 residues. In germline, CDR1 is SGDLS, CDR2 YYNGEE. Source study methods: The assay estimated nucleated cells by amplifying reference gene primers. TCRdb keeps only in-frame clones here, not all; method: immunoSEQ multiplex PCR. The V and J calls and clone size were taken over from that table, and D and trimming were inferred from the DNA. The sample yields hundreds of thousands of clones, around 90% seen once. Sequencing used peripheral blood. The source is a man in his late teens or twenties with active or convalescent COVID-19. The chain has TRBV9 and TRBJ2-5, with 7 bases fitting TRBD2. The CDR3 region is CASSVGEGGTGQETQYF. The DNA for the CDR3 is TGTGCCAGCAGCGTAGGGGAGGGTGGCACGGGGCAAGAGACCCAGTACTTC.